This TCR beta chain was recorded in a study of blood T cell repertoires in COVID-19. Background on the study: The United States, Italy and Spain were the sources of the acute and convalescent COVID-19 samples. From T cells, B-cell-depleted T cells, or PBMCs came the material, which was cDNA or gDNA.

Seattle patient enrollment occurred during active infection, with longitudinal follow-up thereafter. The CDR3 has 13 residues. Trimming shortened V by 3 bases and J by 4 bases, and 9 bases separated the two germline ends. Per the germline V gene, CDR1 is MNHEY and CDR2 is SMNVEV (reference sequence). Data came from immunoSEQ multiplex PCR; TCRdb stores just in-frame clones and leaves some out. The data contain about 89,000 clones, about 77% of them singletons. Sequenced input: peripheral blood. This clonotype originated in a man in his 70s with COVID-19, enrolled during active disease. V and J are TRBV27 and TRBJ1-1; TRBD1 might be the D (5 bases). The CDR3 DNA follows: TGTGCCAGCAGTTTCTGGGGGGGCACTGAAGCTTTCTTT. Translating it yields CASSFWGGTEAFF.